A selection of T cell receptor beta chains follows, all from one sample in a study of shared clonotypes between healthy human individuals. Assay used: immunoSEQ multiplex PCR; TCRdb lists only in-frame clones, some missing. The data hold about 1 million clones, with roughly 70% observed a single time. Sequenced: memory CD4+ T cells sorted from blood. Source of these receptors: a man younger than 30 in good health. Each CDR3 is given with its conserved first and last residue. Fields, in order: V gene, CDR3 protein.

>TRBV5-6
CASSLGPLSGNTIYF
>TRBV2
CASTRTGSSGNTIYF
>TRBV2
CASMGIRRDQPQHF
>TRBV5-1
CASRPSRQGNYGYTF
>TRBV14
CASSQALWTWSEQYF
>TRBV2
CATLPYRTGPNEQYF
>TRBV10-3
CAISEFRTHGEETQYF
>TRBV6-1
CASSELRGNEKLFF
>TRBV9
CASSLTQGYTEAFF
>TRBV19
CASSIDSGYPYEQYF
>TRBV10-3
CAISSTGGQETQYF
>TRBV6-1
CASSSASRTEAFF
>TRBV7-9
CASSFGLGGYEQYF